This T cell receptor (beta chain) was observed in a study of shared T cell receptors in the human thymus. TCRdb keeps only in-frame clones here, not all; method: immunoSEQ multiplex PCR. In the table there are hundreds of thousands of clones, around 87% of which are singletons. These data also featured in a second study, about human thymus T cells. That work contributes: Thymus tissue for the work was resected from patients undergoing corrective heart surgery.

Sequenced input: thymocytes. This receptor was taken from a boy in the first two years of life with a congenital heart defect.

CDR3 bases: TGTGCCAGTAGTATAGTCTGCGAAGAGACCCAGTACTTC. Translation: CASSIVCEETQYF. The rearrangement uses TRBV19 and TRBJ2-5, with D unresolved. The CDR3 spans 13 residues. CDR1 is LNHDA, CDR2 SQIVND, per germline (reference sequence). Trimming took 1 base from V and 3 from J, leaving 6 bases between them.